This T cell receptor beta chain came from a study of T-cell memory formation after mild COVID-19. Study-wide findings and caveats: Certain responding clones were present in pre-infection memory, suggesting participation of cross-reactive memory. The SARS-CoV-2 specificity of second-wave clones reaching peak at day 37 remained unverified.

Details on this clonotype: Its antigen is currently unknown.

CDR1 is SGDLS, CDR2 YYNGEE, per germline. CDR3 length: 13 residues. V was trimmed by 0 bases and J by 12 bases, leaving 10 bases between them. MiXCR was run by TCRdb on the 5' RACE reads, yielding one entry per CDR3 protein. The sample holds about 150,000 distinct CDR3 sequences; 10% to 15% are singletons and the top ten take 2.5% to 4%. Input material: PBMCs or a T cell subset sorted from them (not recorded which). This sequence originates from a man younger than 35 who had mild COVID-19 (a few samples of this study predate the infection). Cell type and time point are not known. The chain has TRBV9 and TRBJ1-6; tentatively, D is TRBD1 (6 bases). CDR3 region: CASSVDVQGPLHF. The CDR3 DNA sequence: TGTGCCAGCAGCGTAGATGTACAGGGACCCCTCCACTTT.